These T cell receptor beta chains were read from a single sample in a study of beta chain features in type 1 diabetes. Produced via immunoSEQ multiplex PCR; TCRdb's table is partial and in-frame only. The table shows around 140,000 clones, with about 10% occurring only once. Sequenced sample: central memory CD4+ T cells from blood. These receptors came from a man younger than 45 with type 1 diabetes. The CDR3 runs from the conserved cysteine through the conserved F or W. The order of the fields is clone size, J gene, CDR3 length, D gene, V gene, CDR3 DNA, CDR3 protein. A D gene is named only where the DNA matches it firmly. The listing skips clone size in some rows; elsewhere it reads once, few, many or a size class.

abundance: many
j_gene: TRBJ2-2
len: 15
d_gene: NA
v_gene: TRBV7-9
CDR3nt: TGTGCCAGCAGCTTAGGGTCCACGGAGAAAAGGGAGCTGTTTTTT
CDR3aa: CASSLGSTEKRELFF

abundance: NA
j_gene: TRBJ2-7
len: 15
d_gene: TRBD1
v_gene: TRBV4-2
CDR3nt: TGTGCCAGCAGCCACATGGACAGGGGGGACTACGAGCAGTACTTC
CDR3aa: CASSHMDRGDYEQYF

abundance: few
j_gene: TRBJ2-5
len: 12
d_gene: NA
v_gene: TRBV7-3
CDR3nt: TGTGCCAGCAGCCCACAGGGCCAGACCCAGTACTTC
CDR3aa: CASSPQGQTQYF

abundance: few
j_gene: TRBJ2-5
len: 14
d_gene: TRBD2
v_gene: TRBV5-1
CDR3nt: TGCGCCAGCAGCCCCGCGGGGGGTCAAGAGACCCAGTACTTC
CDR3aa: CASSPAGGQETQYF

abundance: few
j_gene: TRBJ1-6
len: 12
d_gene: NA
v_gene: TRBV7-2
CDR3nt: TGTGCCAGCAGCCCCCGTATTCCACCCCTCCACTTT
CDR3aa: CASSPRIPPLHF

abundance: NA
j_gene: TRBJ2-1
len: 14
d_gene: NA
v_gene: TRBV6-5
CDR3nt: TGTGCCAGCAGCCCGACGGGGGGCAACAATGAGCAGTTCTTC
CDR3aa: CASSPTGGNNEQFF

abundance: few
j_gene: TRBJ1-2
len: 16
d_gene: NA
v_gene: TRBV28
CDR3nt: TGTGCCAGCACCAGGTTAGGGACATCTTCAATCTATGGCTACACCTTC
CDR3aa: CASTRLGTSSIYGYTF

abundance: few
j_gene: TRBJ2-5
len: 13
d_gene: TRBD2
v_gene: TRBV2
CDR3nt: TGTGCCAGCAGTGAAATAGCGGGGGAGACCCAGTACTTC
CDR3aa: CASSEIAGETQYF

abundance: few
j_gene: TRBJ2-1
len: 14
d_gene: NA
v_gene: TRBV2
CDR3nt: TGTGCCAGCAGTGAACCAGACTTTTCGGATGAGCAGTTCTTC
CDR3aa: CASSEPDFSDEQFF

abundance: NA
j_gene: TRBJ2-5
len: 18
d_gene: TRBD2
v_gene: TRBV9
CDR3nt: TGTGCCAGCAGCGTAACCGGCGGCGGGGGGGCGGGACAAGAGACCCAGTACTTC
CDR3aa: CASSVTGGGGAGQETQYF

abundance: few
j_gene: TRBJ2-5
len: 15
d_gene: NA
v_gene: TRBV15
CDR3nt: TGTGCCACCAGCAGAGATCGAAACCGAGAAGAGACCCAGTACTTC
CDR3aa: CATSRDRNREETQYF

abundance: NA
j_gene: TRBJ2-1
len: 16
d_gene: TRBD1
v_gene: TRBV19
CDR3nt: TGTGCCAGTAGGCCCTTGGACAGGGGGGCCTACAATGAGCAGTTCTTC
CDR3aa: CASRPLDRGAYNEQFF

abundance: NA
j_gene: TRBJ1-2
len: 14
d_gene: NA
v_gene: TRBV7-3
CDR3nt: TGTGCCAGCAGCCTAATGGGGGGAGAGGGTGGCTACACCTTC
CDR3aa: CASSLMGGEGGYTF

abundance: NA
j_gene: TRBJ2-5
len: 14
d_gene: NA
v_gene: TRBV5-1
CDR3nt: TGCGCCAGCAGCACGGGAAGGGAAAGAGAGACCCAGTACTTC
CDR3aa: CASSTGRERETQYF

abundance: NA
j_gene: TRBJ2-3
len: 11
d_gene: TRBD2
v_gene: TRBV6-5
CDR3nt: TGTGCCAGCAGTTATCGGGGGGGCCAGTATTTT
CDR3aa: CASSYRGGQYF